Each of the 20 T cell receptor beta chains below was sequenced from the same sample in a study of control samples from healthy donors and cancer patients. Clones were read by immunoSEQ multiplex PCR, and TCRdb kept only the in-frame ones, dropping some. This table has 55,000 to 90,000 clones, around 82% appearing once. The sample comprised blood. The source of these receptors is a middle-aged man in good health.

CDR3 sequence: CASSYSPAGVEYEQYF. CDR3 sequence (DNA): TGTGCCAGCAGTTACAGCCCGGCAGGGGTAGAATACGAGCAGTACTTC. The V call is TRBV6-2 or TRBV6-3, the J call TRBJ2-7; D perhaps matches TRBD1 (6 bases). Germline V gene data show CDR1 as MNHEY and CDR2 as SVGEGT. The CDR3 has 16 residues. V lost 2 bases, J lost 4 bases, and 18 bases lay in between.

V and J are TRBV19 and TRBJ2-3, with 8 bases fitting TRBD1. Per germline, CDR1 LNHDA and CDR2 SQIVND (reference sequence). CDR3 length: 13 amino acids. With 5 bases clipped from V and 5 bases from J, the junction kept 3 bases outside the gene matches. In DNA, the CDR3 is TGTGCCAGTAGTGCAGGGGGCGAAGATACGCAGTATTTT. It is translated as CASSAGGEDTQYF.

V usage is TRBV7-2 and J usage is TRBJ1-5, with TRBD1 identical over 7 bases. This CDR3 has 16 residues. V trimming: 5 bases; J trimming: 3 bases; junction bases outside the gene matches: 10. In germline, CDR1 is SGHTA, CDR2 FQGNSA. The CDR3 DNA is TGTGCCAGCAGCCCTTCCCCTGGGACAGTCAATCAGCCCCAGCATTTT. It translates to CASSPSPGTVNQPQHF.

This chain joins TRBV9 and TRBJ1-4, with D uncertain. V gave up 0 bases and J gave up 4 bases, with 10 bases separating them. CDR1 is SGDLS and CDR2 is YYNGEE in the germline V gene. CDR3 length: 15 amino acids. The DNA for the CDR3 is TGTGCCAGCAGCGTAGCTACGGGTTATAATGAAAAACTGTTTTTT. It is translated as CASSVATGYNEKLFF.

The V call is TRBV18, the J call TRBJ1-2; D unresolved. The V gene lost 2 bases and the J gene lost 7 bases, with 14 bases spanning the gap. There are 14 residues in the CDR3. Per germline, CDR1 KGHSH and CDR2 LQKENI. This chain's CDR3 is CASSPKEAESGYTF. CDR3 in DNA: TGTGCCAGCTCACCAAAGGAGGCAGAGTCTGGCTACACCTTC.

This rearrangement joins TRBV9 to TRBJ2-2; D ambiguous. The CDR3 is made up of 15 amino acids. CDR1 SGDLS and CDR2 YYNGEE come from the germline V gene. V was pared by 2 bases and J by 2 bases, with 10 bases between. The DNA for the CDR3 is TGTGCCAGCAGCGTGGTGGCAATTAACACCGGGGAGCTGTTTTTT. This codes for CASSVVAINTGELFF.

The rearrangement links TRBV4-2 to TRBJ2-3; 15 positions match TRBD2. This CDR3 is built from 16 residues. Germline values: CDR1 LGHNA, CDR2 YNFKEQ. The V gene end was trimmed by 6 bases and the J gene end by 3 bases; junction bases not matched to a gene: 4. CDR3 in amino acids: CASSPGLAGGTDTQYF. The CDR3 region has the DNA TGTGCCAGCAGTCCAGGACTAGCGGGAGGGACAGATACGCAGTATTTT.

V is TRBV30 and J is TRBJ2-3; 10 nucleotides agree with TRBD2. V shed 5 bases and J 2 bases; nucleotides not matched to a gene: 4. Per germline, CDR1 GTSNPN and CDR2 SVGIG (reference sequence). The CDR3 is 14 residues long. CDR3 in DNA: TGTGCCTGGCAACTAGCGGGGATCACAGATACGCAGTATTTT. This translates into CAWQLAGITDTQYF.

This chain links TRBV29-1 with TRBJ1-2; no firm D call. Germline V gives CDR1 SQVTM, CDR2 ANQGSEA. This CDR3 region has 9 residues. Deletions cut 5 bases from V and 8 bases from J, with 6 bases between. CDR3 loop: CSVSEGYTF. The CDR3 DNA is TGCAGCGTTTCGGAGGGCTACACCTTC.

The genes are TRBV4-2 and TRBJ2-3; no reliable D call. CDR3 length equals 17 residues. The ends were cut back, 3 bases at V and 3 bases at J, with 19 bases in the middle. The germline gives CDR1 LGHNA, CDR2 YNFKEQ. CDR3 residues: CASSQKATVSGTDTQYF. The CDR3 region has the DNA TGTGCCAGCAGCCAGAAAGCGACGGTTAGTGGGACAGATACGCAGTATTTT.

DNA of the CDR3: TGTGCCAGCAGTTTACTTGGTTACGAGCAGTACTTC. This translates into CASSLLGYEQYF. The rearrangement uses TRBV27 and TRBJ2-7; D ambiguous. The CDR3 runs 12 residues. V dropped 2 bases and J dropped 4 bases, with 6 bases sitting between them. The V gene's germline CDR1 is MNHEY and CDR2 SMNVEV (reference sequence).

This chain uses TRBV12-3 or TRBV12-4 with TRBJ1-4; D remains unclear. V was trimmed by 6 bases and J by 4 bases, leaving 3 bases between them. The CDR3 extends over 11 amino acids. In DNA form, the CDR3 reads TGTGCCAGCAGCCTTAATGAAAAACTGTTTTTT. Its protein product is CASSLNEKLFF.

The chain employs TRBV21-1 and TRBJ2-1; TRBD1 was called by the table and not checked on the DNA. TRBV21-1 is assigned pseudogene status. This CDR3 is built from 14 residues. In nucleotides, the CDR3 is TGTGCCAGCAGCAAAGATGCCAGGAACAATGAGCAGTTCTTC. Translation gives CASSKDARNNEQFF.

The chain uses TRBV5-4 and TRBJ2-1; possibly TRBD2 for D (5 bases). Per germline, CDR1 SGHNT and CDR2 YYREEE (reference sequence). Deletions cut 3 bases from V and 5 bases from J, with 9 bases between. The CDR3 sequence is 13 residues long. The CDR3 region is CASSSRADNEQFF. Here the CDR3 DNA reads TGTGCCAGCAGCTCGAGGGCCGACAATGAGCAGTTCTTC. Variable domain in full (rest from reference TRBV5-4 and TRBJ2-1): ETGVTQSPTHLIKTRGQQVTLRCSSQSGHNTVSWYQQALGQGPQFIFQYYREEENGRGNFPPRFSGLQFPNYSSELNVNALELDDSALYLCASSSRADNEQFFGPGTRLTVL.

The chain recombines TRBV6-2 or TRBV6-3 with TRBJ2-1, with D hard to call. The V gene lost 4 bases and the J gene lost 6 bases, with 10 bases spanning the gap. The CDR3 consists of 13 residues. Germline V gene data show CDR1 as MNHEY and CDR2 as SVGEGT. The DNA of the CDR3 is TGTGCCAGCAGTTCCCTCCCTTTCAATGAGCAGTTCTTC. Amino acids: CASSSLPFNEQFF.

As for this clone: The junction does not match germline at one end; this may be a read error. The V gene is TRBV19, the J gene TRBJ1-1; tentative D call: TRBD1 (6 bases). This CDR3 has 13 residues. Germline V gene sequence: CDR1 LNHDA, CDR2 SQIVND (reference sequence). The CDR3 DNA reads TGTGCCAATAGTATACACAGGGATGCTGAAGCTTTCTTT. It yields the protein CANSIHRDAEAFF.

The chain uses TRBV4-3 and TRBJ2-7, with 7 bases aligning to TRBD1. Germline loops: CDR1 LGHNA, CDR2 YSLEER. The V segment lost 3 bases and the J segment 6 bases; nucleotides outside the gene matches: 8. This CDR3 has 14 amino acids. CDR3 residues: CASSQTGSVGEQYF. The DNA for the CDR3 is TGCGCCAGCAGCCAGACAGGGAGTGTGGGCGAGCAGTACTTC.

V usage is TRBV9 and J usage is TRBJ1-6, with a tentative D call TRBD1 (6 bases). CDR1 and CDR2 from the germline V gene are SGDLS and YYNGEE. Trimming stripped 2 bases from V and 1 base from J, with 7 bases between. The CDR3 extends over 15 amino acids. The CDR3 is CASSVQGSYNSPLHF. CDR3 nucleotides: TGTGCCAGCAGCGTTCAGGGGTCCTATAATTCACCCCTCCACTTT.

V is TRBV5-4 and J is TRBJ1-2, with a possible D match to TRBD1 (6 bases). This CDR3 has 15 amino acids. From germline, CDR1 is SGHNT and CDR2 YYREEE (reference sequence). V shed 4 bases and J shed 4 bases, with 17 bases lying between them. CDR3 loop: CASSGGGQGIYGYTF. CDR3 DNA: TGTGCCAGCAGCGGGGGGGGACAAGGGATCTATGGCTACACCTTC. Filled out from reference TRBV5-4 and TRBJ1-2, the complete variable domain reads ETGVTQSPTHLIKTRGQQVTLRCSSQSGHNTVSWYQQALGQGPQFIFQYYREEENGRGNFPPRFSGLQFPNYSSELNVNALELDDSALYLCASSGGGQGIYGYTFGSGTRLTVV.

The rearrangement uses TRBV9 and TRBJ2-5; D is uncertain. Trimming pared 0 bases from V and 1 base from J, leaving 7 bases between. The CDR3 has 14 amino acids. CDR1 and CDR2 (germline): SGDLS, YYNGEE. Here the CDR3 reads CASSVEDSQETQYF. The CDR3 DNA follows: TGTGCCAGCAGCGTAGAAGATTCCCAAGAGACCCAGTACTTC.